This T cell receptor beta chain was sequenced for a study of blood T cell repertoires in COVID-19. Study in general: Samples came from the United States, Italy and Spain, spanning acute and convalescent COVID-19. The cDNA or gDNA used as material had been derived from T cells, B-cell-depleted T cells, or PBMCs.

As processed by the authors: By means of reference gene primer amplification, nucleated cell counts were estimated. Sequencing used immunoSEQ multiplex PCR; TCRdb keeps in-frame clones, though not all of them. Clone size and V and J calls were adopted from that table, with D and trimming inferred from the DNA. The sample has about 250,000 clones; more than 70% are singletons. In germline, CDR1 is MDHEN, CDR2 SYDVKM. Trimming removed 10 bases from V and 4 bases from J, with 22 bases in between. The CDR3 spans 15 residues. This sequence was found in a woman aged 40 to 50 who had recovered from COVID-19. V gene TRBV28 combines with J gene TRBJ1-2; D is possibly TRBD1 (5 bases). Material for sequencing was peripheral blood. The CDR3 DNA sequence: TGTGCCACCGTAACCCTGGGGGGTACGATCTATGGCTACACCTTC. As protein: CATVTLGGTIYGYTF.